The T cell receptor (beta chain) under discussion was sequenced for a study of blood T cells in healthy people across ages. Overall study results and limits: Diversity was higher, and naive CD4+ cells more numerous, in long-lived donors than in aged donors. A roughly linear age-dependent decrease characterized TCR beta diversity per million T cells.

CDR1 is DFQATT and CDR2 is SNEGSKA in the germline V gene (reference sequence). This CDR3 region has 15 residues. J gave up 7 bases and V 6 bases, and 13 bases lay outside the gene matches. This clonotype turned up a few times. As yet, its antigen is unknown. Alongside a J-beta primer mix, a sample-barcoded 5' primer served in a second PCR lasting about 7 to 12 cycles. MiXCR, run by TCRdb on the 5' RACE reads, gives a single entry per CDR3 protein. Counted here are about 630,000 distinct CDR3 sequences, around 21% occurring once; the ten biggest clones make up 3.5% to 4%. The chain recombines TRBV20-1 with TRBJ1-3; 9 bases line up with TRBD1. The TCR originated in a man in his 70s in good health. The specimen sequenced was blood. DNA for the CDR3: TGCAGTGCCAGGCCCGGGACAGGGAAACAGAACACCATATATTTT. Translation gives CSARPGTGKQNTIYF.